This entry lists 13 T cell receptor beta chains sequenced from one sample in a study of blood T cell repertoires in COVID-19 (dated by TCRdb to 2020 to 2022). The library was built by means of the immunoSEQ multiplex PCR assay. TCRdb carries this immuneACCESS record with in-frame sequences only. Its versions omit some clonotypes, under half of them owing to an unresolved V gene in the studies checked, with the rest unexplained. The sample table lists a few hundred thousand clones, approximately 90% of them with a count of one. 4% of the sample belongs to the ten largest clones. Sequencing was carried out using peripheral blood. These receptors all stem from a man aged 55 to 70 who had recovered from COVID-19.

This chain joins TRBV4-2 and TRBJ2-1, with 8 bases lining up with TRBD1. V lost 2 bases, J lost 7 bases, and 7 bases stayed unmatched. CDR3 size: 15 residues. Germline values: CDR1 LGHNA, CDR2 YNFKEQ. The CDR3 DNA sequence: TGTGCCAGCAGCCAAACAGGACAGGGTTCAAATGAGCAGTTCTTC. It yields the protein CASSQTGQGSNEQFF.

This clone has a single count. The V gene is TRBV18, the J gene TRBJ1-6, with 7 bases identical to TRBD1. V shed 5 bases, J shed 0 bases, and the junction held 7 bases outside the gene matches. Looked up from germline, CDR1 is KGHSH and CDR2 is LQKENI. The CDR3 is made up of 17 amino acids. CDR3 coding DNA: TGTGCCAGCTCAAGTATGGACAGGAGCTCCTATAATTCACCCCTCCACTTT. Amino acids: CASSSMDRSSYNSPLHF.

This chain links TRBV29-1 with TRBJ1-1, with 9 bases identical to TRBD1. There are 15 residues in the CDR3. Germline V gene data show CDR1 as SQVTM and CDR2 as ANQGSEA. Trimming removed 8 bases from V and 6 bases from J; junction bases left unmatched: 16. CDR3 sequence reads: CSTHPGTGFSAEAFF. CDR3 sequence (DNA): TGCAGCACCCACCCCGGGACAGGGTTTAGCGCTGAAGCTTTCTTT.

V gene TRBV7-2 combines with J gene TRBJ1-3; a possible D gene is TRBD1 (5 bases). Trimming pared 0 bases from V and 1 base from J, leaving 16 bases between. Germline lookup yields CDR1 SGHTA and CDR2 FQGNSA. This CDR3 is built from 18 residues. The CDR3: CASSLAQGLLYSGNTIYF. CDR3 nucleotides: TGTGCCAGCAGCTTAGCGCAGGGACTGCTTTATTCTGGAAACACCATATATTTT.

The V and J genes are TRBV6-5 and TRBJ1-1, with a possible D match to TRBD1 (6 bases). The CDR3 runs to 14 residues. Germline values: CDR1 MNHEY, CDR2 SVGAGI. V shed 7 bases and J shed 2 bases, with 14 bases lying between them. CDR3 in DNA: TGTGCCAGCAACGGTTGGGACACCAACACTGAAGCTTTCTTT. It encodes CASNGWDTNTEAFF.

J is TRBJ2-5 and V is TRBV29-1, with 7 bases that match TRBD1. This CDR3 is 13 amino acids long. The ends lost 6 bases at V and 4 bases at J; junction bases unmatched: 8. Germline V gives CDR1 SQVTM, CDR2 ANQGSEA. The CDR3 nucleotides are TGCAGCGTGCGCCCCGCAGGGGGAGAGACCCAGTACTTC. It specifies CSVRPAGGETQYF.

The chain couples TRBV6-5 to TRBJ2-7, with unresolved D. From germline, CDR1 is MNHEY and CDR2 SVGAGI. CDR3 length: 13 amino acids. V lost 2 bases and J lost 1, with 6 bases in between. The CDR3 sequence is CASSYVESYEQYF. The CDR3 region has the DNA TGTGCCAGCAGTTACGTGGAGTCCTACGAGCAGTACTTC.

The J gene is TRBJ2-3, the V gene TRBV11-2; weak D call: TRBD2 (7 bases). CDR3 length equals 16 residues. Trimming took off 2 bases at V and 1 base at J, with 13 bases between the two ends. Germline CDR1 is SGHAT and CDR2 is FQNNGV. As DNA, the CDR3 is TGTGCCAGCAGCTTAATGGCGGGGGCCCGCACAGATACGCAGTATTTT. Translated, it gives CASSLMAGARTDTQYF.

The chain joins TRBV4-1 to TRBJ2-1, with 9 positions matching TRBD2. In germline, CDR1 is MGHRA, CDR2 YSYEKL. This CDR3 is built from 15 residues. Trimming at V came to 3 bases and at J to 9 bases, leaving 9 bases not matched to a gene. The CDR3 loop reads CASSHLAGSVVEQFF. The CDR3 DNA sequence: TGCGCCAGCAGCCACCTAGCGGGGTCCGTCGTTGAGCAGTTCTTC.

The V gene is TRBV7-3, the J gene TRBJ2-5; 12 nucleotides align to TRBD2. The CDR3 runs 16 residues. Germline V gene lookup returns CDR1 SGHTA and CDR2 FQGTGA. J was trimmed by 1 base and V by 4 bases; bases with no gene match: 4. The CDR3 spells CASSSGLAGVQETQYF. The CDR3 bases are TGTGCCAGCAGCTCGGGACTAGCGGGTGTCCAAGAGACCCAGTACTTC. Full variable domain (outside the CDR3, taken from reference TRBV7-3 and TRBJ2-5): GAGVSQTPSNKVTEKGKYVELRCDPISGHTALYWYRQSLGQGPEFLIYFQGTGAADDSGLPNDRFFAVRPEGSVSTLKIQRTERGDSAVYLCASSSGLAGVQETQYFGPGTRLLVL.

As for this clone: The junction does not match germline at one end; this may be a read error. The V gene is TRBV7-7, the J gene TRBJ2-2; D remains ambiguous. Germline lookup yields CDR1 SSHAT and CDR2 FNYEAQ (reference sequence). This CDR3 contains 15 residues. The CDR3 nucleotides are TGTGCTAGCAGCTTAGCAGGAGTGAACACCGGGGAGCTGTTTTTT. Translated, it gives CASSLAGVNTGELFF. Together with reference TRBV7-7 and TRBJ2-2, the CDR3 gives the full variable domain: GAGVSQSPRYKVTKRGQDVTLRCDPISSHATLYWYQQALGQGPEFLTYFNYEAQPDKSGLPSDRFSAERPEGSISTLTIQRTEQRDSAMYRCASSLAGVNTGELFFGEGSRLTVL.

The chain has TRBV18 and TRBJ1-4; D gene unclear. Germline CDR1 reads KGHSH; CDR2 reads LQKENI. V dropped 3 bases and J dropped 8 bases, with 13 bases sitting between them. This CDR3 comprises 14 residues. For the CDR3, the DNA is TGTGCCAGCTCACCCCCACACACCTCGGAAAAACTGTTTTTT. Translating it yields CASSPPHTSEKLFF.

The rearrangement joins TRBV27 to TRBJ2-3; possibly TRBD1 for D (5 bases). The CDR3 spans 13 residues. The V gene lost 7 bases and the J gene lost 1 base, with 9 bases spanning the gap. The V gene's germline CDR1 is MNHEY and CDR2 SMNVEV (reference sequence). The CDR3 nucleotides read TGTGCCAGCATGGGCAGGGGCACAGATACGCAGTATTTT. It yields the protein CASMGRGTDTQYF.